The 27 T cell receptor beta chains below were found in one sample sequenced in a study of blood T cell repertoires in COVID-19. Sequencing was performed with immunoSEQ multiplex PCR; in TCRdb, only in-frame clones are kept and a portion is missing. This sample has under 150,000 clones, with approximately 91% found just once. The sequencing input was peripheral blood. Receptors were obtained from a man aged 50 to 60 with active or convalescent COVID-19.

The gene calls are TRBV4-2 and TRBJ2-7, with TRBD2 matching over 8 bases. CDR3 length: 16 amino acids. Losses at the gene ends were 1 base for V and 7 bases for J; bases not matched to a gene: 12. CDR1 is LGHNA, CDR2 YNFKEQ, per germline. The CDR3 spells CASSQGPGLVGVEQYF. The CDR3 nucleotides read TGTGCCAGCAGCCAAGGACCGGGACTAGTGGGAGTTGAGCAGTACTTC.

V and J are TRBV14 and TRBJ1-3; D may be TRBD1 (6 bases). Germline V lookup: CDR1 SGHDN, CDR2 FVKESK. V lost 8 bases to trimming and J lost 4 bases, with 15 bases between them. The CDR3 consists of 14 residues. This CDR3 is CASRRGGSGNTIYF. CDR3 nucleotides: TGTGCCAGCCGAAGGGGGGGATCAGGAAACACCATATATTTT.

The chain has TRBV11-2 and TRBJ2-7; TRBD1 aligns across 8 bases. The germline V gene encodes CDR1 SGHAT and CDR2 FQNNGV. J was trimmed by 2 bases and V by 5 bases; bases with no gene match: 8. This CDR3 is 15 amino acids long. The CDR3 here is CASSPPGQGTYEQYF. The DNA for the CDR3 is TGTGCCAGCAGCCCCCCTGGACAGGGAACCTACGAGCAGTACTTC.

This clone was found once. The chain couples TRBV27 to TRBJ2-7; TRBD1 is a possible D gene (6 bases). The CDR3 consists of 14 residues. V lost 3 bases to trimming and J lost 2 bases, with 11 bases between them. Germline loops: CDR1 MNHEY, CDR2 SMNVEV (reference sequence). CDR3 coding DNA: TGTGCCAGCAGTTTTTTCGGACAGACCTACGAGCAGTACTTC. Amino acid sequence: CASSFFGQTYEQYF.

The J gene is TRBJ2-5, the V gene TRBV5-1; tentative D call: TRBD2 (6 bases). The CDR3 covers 14 residues. V dropped 4 bases and J dropped 10 bases, with 20 bases sitting between them. CDR1 is SGHRS, CDR2 YFSETQ, per germline. CDR3 DNA sequence: TGCGCCAGCAGCACCGAGCCGGGGGTCCCGGGCCAGTACTTC. Amino acids: CASSTEPGVPGQYF. Complete variable domain (other parts from reference TRBV5-1 and TRBJ2-5): KAGVTQTPRYLIKTRGQQVTLSCSPISGHRSVSWYQQTPGQGLQFLFEYFSETQRNKGNFPGRFSGRQFSNSRSEMNVSTLELGDSALYLCASSTEPGVPGQYFGPGTRLLVL.

The gene calls are TRBV5-5 and TRBJ1-4, with a tentative D call TRBD1 (6 bases). Trimming pared 7 bases from V and 5 bases from J, leaving 12 bases between. CDR1 is SGHKS, CDR2 YYEKEE, per germline (reference sequence). The CDR3 has 13 amino acids. The CDR3, as DNA: TGTGCCAGCCGCCGACAGGAGAATGAAAAACTGTTTTTT. Protein: CASRRQENEKLFF.

The genes are TRBV18 and TRBJ1-3, with 8 bases aligning to TRBD1. From germline, CDR1 is KGHSH and CDR2 LQKENI. The CDR3 totals 17 residues. With V trimmed by 5 bases and J by 0 bases, 9 bases remained unmatched. The CDR3 DNA reads as TGTGCCAGCTCATCATCCGGGACAGGCTTCTCTGGAAACACCATATATTTT. It is translated as CASSSSGTGFSGNTIYF.

The J gene is TRBJ2-2, the V gene TRBV28; D remains unclear. The CDR3 runs to 15 residues. The ends were cut back, 2 bases at V and 3 bases at J, with 10 bases in the middle. Per germline, CDR1 MDHEN and CDR2 SYDVKM. The CDR3 DNA reads as TGTGCCAGCAGTTTAGGATCCCTAGACACCGGGGAGCTGTTTTTT. This translates into CASSLGSLDTGELFF.

The V and J genes are TRBV3-1 (or the pseudogene TRBV3-2) and TRBJ2-7; D might be TRBD2 (6 bases). CDR3 length equals 13 residues. V was trimmed by 3 bases and J by 3 bases, leaving 9 bases between them. Germline CDR1 LGHDT, CDR2 YNNKEL (reference sequence). CDR3 DNA sequence: TGTGCCAGCAGCCAGGCGGGGAACTACGAGCAGTACTTC. Its translation: CASSQAGNYEQYF.

The gene calls are TRBV18 and TRBJ1-4; 8 bases line up with TRBD1. CDR3 length equals 16 residues. Trimming cost V 4 bases and J 3 bases; bases outside gene matches: 7. Germline V gives CDR1 KGHSH, CDR2 LQKENI. CDR3 residues: CASSRTPTGANEKLFF. The CDR3 DNA is TGTGCCAGCTCACGTACGCCGACAGGGGCTAATGAAAAACTGTTTTTT.

This clone was recorded once. V and J are TRBV4-3 and TRBJ2-1; perhaps TRBD2 as D (6 bases). Germline V lookup: CDR1 LGHNA, CDR2 YSLEER. The V end was cut by 0 bases, the J end by 5 bases, with 20 bases between. The CDR3 is 18 amino acids. CDR3 nucleotides: TGCGCCAGCAGCCAAGATGGGGACTCGAGAAGGTTCGACAATGAGCAGTTCTTC. Its protein is CASSQDGDSRRFDNEQFF.

This rearrangement joins TRBV24-1 to TRBJ2-3, with 8 positions matching TRBD2. The V segment lost 4 bases and the J segment 0 bases; nucleotides outside the gene matches: 8. From germline, CDR1 is KGHDR and CDR2 SFDVKD. The CDR3 spans 17 residues. CDR3 nucleotides: TGTGCCACCAGTGACCCAACTAGCGGAGCTAGCACAGATACGCAGTATTTT. Translation: CATSDPTSGASTDTQYF.

This clone was detected only once. The chain uses TRBV6-5 and TRBJ2-7; the match to TRBD2 covers 16 bases. This CDR3 is built from 15 residues. The germline gives CDR1 MNHEY, CDR2 SVGAGI. With 6 bases clipped from V and 3 bases from J, the junction kept 2 bases outside the gene matches. For the CDR3, the DNA is TGTGCCAGCAGGGGACTAGCGGGAGGGAACTACGAGCAGTACTTC. It codes for CASRGLAGGNYEQYF.

V is TRBV29-1 and J is TRBJ2-5, with 7 positions matching TRBD2. The CDR3 extends over 13 amino acids. Germline-derived CDR1 and CDR2 are SQVTM and ANQGSEA. With 6 bases clipped from V and 7 bases from J, the junction kept 11 bases outside the gene matches. In DNA, the CDR3 is TGCAGCGTGGTACGGGAGGCCGGCGGGACCCAGTACTTC. Translated: CSVVREAGGTQYF.

This chain joins TRBV15 and TRBJ2-7; TRBD1 is a possible D gene (5 bases). The CDR3 covers 14 residues. V was trimmed by 1 base and J by 7 bases, leaving 14 bases between them. Germline CDR1 LNHNV, CDR2 YYDKDF (reference sequence). CDR3 loop: CATSRVTGPLEQYF. The CDR3 region has the DNA TGTGCCACCAGCAGAGTAACAGGCCCCTTGGAGCAGTACTTC.

The J gene is TRBJ1-4, the V gene TRBV9; 7 bases map to TRBD1. Losses at the gene ends were 3 bases for V and 8 bases for J; bases not matched to a gene: 16. The CDR3 is 17 amino acids. CDR1 and CDR2 (germline): SGDLS, YYNGEE. The CDR3 DNA reads TGTGCCAGCAGCGCCCATACTTTGACAGGGCTCGAAGAAAAACTGTTTTTT. As protein: CASSAHTLTGLEEKLFF.

The chain is built from TRBV7-9 and TRBJ1-5, with D possibly TRBD1 on 5 matching bases. The V gene lost 1 base and the J gene lost 4 bases, with 8 bases spanning the gap. Germline-derived CDR1 and CDR2 are SEHNR and FQNEAQ (reference sequence). The CDR3 length is 14 residues. In nucleotides, the CDR3 is TGTGCCAGCAGCTTAGGGGCAGGGAATCAGCCCCAGCATTTT. It codes for CASSLGAGNQPQHF.

The chain has TRBV30 and TRBJ1-6; the D gene is possibly TRBD1 (5 bases). The CDR3 sequence is 17 residues long. V was pared by 0 bases and J by 3 bases, with 15 bases between. The germline gives CDR1 GTSNPN, CDR2 SVGIG (reference sequence). CDR3 in DNA: TGTGCCTGGAGTGTCTCGGGACTTAGGGACTATAATTCACCCCTCCACTTT. This codes for CAWSVSGLRDYNSPLHF.

This clone occurred a few times. This chain joins TRBV5-1 and TRBJ1-6; D is unclear. In germline, CDR1 is SGHRS, CDR2 YFSETQ. The ends were cut back, 4 bases at V and 10 bases at J, with 15 bases in the middle. This CDR3 is 14 amino acids long. CDR3 nucleotides: TGCGCCAGCAGCCTCGAGGCGGGGAGATCACCCCTCCACTTT. It encodes CASSLEAGRSPLHF.

This clone occurred once. V usage is TRBV7-9 and J usage is TRBJ2-6; a weak D match, TRBD1 (6 bases). The CDR3 is 16 amino acids. Per germline, CDR1 SEHNR and CDR2 FQNEAQ (reference sequence). Deletions cut 3 bases from V and 2 bases from J, with 11 bases between. This CDR3 reads CASSLWGQAGANVLTF. The CDR3 DNA sequence: TGTGCCAGCAGCTTGTGGGGACAAGCTGGGGCCAACGTCCTGACTTTC. Full variable domain (missing parts from reference TRBV7-9 and TRBJ2-6): DTGVSQNPRHKITKRGQNVTFRCDPISEHNRLYWYRQTLGQGPEFLTYFQNEAQLEKSRLLSDRFSAERPKGSFSTLEIQRTEQGDSAMYLCASSLWGQAGANVLTFGAGSRLTVL.

The V gene is TRBV19, the J gene TRBJ1-2, with D tentatively TRBD1 (6 bases). V lost 5 bases and J 2 bases, leaving 12 bases between the germline ends. The CDR3 covers 14 residues. CDR1 is LNHDA and CDR2 is SQIVND in the germline V gene (reference sequence). This CDR3 reads CASSPPGQNYGYTF. The CDR3 coding sequence is TGTGCCAGTAGTCCCCCCGGACAGAACTATGGCTACACCTTC.

CDR3 protein: CASSKTSGRAYNEQFF. The CDR3 DNA is TGTGCCAGCAGCAAGACTAGCGGGAGGGCCTACAATGAGCAGTTCTTC. The gene calls are TRBV3-1 (or the pseudogene TRBV3-2) and TRBJ2-1; 14 nucleotides line up with TRBD2. The trim removed 5 bases at V and 2 bases at J, leaving 2 bases unmatched. Germline V CDR1 and CDR2: LGHDT, YNNKEL (reference sequence). The CDR3 totals 16 residues.

V gene TRBV27 combines with J gene TRBJ2-7; 7 nucleotides line up with TRBD2. The V gene end was trimmed by 8 bases and the J gene end by 3 bases; junction bases not matched to a gene: 13. Germline lookup yields CDR1 MNHEY and CDR2 SMNVEV (reference sequence). There are 15 residues in the CDR3. CDR3 sequence reads: CASGRISGLDYEQYF. DNA for the CDR3: TGTGCCAGCGGGAGGATTAGCGGGCTAGACTACGAGCAGTACTTC.

The rearrangement uses TRBV15 and TRBJ1-5, with unresolved D. Germline CDR1 LNHNV, CDR2 YYDKDF (reference sequence). The CDR3 length is 17 residues. V lost 0 bases and J 2 bases, leaving 14 bases between the germline ends. The CDR3 sequence: CATSRDHPGLGNQPQHF. CDR3 nucleotides: TGTGCCACCAGCAGAGATCACCCGGGGTTGGGCAATCAGCCCCAGCATTTT.

CDR3 coding DNA: TGTGCCAGCAGGCGCAGGGGGTCAGAGACCCAGTACTTC. Its translation is CASRRRGSETQYF. This chain links TRBV6-6 with TRBJ2-5, with 7 bases identical to TRBD1. Germline CDR1 MNHNY, CDR2 SVGAGI (reference sequence). There are 13 residues in the CDR3. V dropped 6 bases and J dropped 4; count of bases not matched to a gene: 5.

The chain uses TRBV5-4 and TRBJ2-7; a weak D match, TRBD2 (6 bases). Germline V gives CDR1 SGHNT, CDR2 YYREEE (reference sequence). This CDR3 comprises 13 residues. Deletions cut 4 bases from V and 5 bases from J, with 13 bases between. The CDR3 DNA follows: TGTGCCAGCAGCCGCTCTAGCGCAAACGAGCAGTACTTC. Translating gives CASSRSSANEQYF.

About this clone itself: The conserved final phenylalanine or tryptophan is absent from the CDR3, which likely points to a read error. Because the CDR3's place on the DNA is in doubt, the DNA is left out and the CDR3 is given as listed by TCRdb. This chain connects TRBV20-1 to TRBJ1-2. The CDR3 comprises 9 residues, both ends counted. The germline gives CDR1 DFQATT, CDR2 SNEGSKA (reference sequence). The CDR3 loop reads CSARVSGSI.